This entry describes one TCR beta chain. Its specificity is unknown. The sample is drawn from a study of shared clonotypes between healthy human individuals. Study findings and constraints: Generation probabilities of non-shared clonotypes were lower (relative to those shared by all four donors). In this cohort, only blood was sampled, and tissue repertoires likely differ.

In germline, CDR1 is KGHSH, CDR2 LQKENI. The junction had 8 bases not matched to a gene; V was cut back by 0 bases and J by 12 bases. CDR3 length: 16 residues. Every contributor of samples was a Caucasian grown-up residing in Nashville, Tennessee. Per sorted-subset replicate PCR, input was around 200 ng DNA, representing tens of thousands of T cell genomes. The repertoire was sequenced with immunoSEQ multiplex PCR; TCRdb's copy has only in-frame clones and lacks some. The sample yields over a million clones, over 95% seen once. The sample comprised naive CD4+ T cells sorted from blood. Specified subset: CD45RA+ positively selected. This receptor was obtained from a man aged 25 to 40 in good health. The chain has TRBV18 and TRBJ2-1; 13 bases are a match to TRBD2. DNA of the CDR3: TGTGCCAGCTCACCACCGGCAGGACTAGCGGGAGTGGTGCAGTTCTTC. Translating gives CASSPPAGLAGVVQFF.